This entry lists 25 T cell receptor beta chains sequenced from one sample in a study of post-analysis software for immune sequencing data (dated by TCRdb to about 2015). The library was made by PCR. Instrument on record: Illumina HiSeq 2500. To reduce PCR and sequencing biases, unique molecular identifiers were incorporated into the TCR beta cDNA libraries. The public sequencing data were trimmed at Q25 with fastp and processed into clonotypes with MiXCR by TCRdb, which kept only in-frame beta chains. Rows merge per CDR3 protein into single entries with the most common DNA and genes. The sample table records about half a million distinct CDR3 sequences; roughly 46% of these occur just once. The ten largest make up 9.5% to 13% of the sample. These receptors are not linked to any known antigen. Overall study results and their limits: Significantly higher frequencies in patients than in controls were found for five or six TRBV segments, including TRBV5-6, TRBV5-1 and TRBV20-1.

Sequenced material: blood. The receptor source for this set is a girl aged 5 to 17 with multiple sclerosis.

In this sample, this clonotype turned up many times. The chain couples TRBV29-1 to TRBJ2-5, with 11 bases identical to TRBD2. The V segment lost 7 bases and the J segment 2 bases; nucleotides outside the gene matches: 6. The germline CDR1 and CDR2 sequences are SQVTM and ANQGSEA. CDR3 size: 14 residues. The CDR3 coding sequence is TGCAGCGCACGACTAGCGGGGAGGCAAGAGACCCAGTACTTC. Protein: CSARLAGRQETQYF.

CDR3 sequence reads: CSVADRGANGYTF. The CDR3 DNA reads TGCAGCGTCGCCGACAGGGGAGCAAATGGCTACACCTTC. The V call is TRBV29-1, the J call TRBJ1-2; 8 nucleotides match TRBD1. This CDR3 region has 13 residues. In germline, CDR1 is SQVTM, CDR2 ANQGSEA. V was pared by 6 bases and J by 6 bases, with 9 bases of the junction left unmatched.

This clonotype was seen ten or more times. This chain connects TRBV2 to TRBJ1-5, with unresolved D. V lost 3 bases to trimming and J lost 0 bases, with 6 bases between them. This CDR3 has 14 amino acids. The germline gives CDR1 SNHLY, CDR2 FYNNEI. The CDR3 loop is CASSDSYSNQPQHF. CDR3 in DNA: TGTGCCAGCAGTGACAGTTATAGCAATCAGCCCCAGCATTTT.

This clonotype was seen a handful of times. CDR3 residues: CASSAASGASYEQYF. The CDR3 coding sequence is TGTGCCAGCAGCGCCGCTAGCGGGGCATCCTACGAGCAGTACTTC. The chain has TRBV4-2 and TRBJ2-7; TRBD2 aligns across 9 bases. After removal of 5 bases from V and 1 base from J, the junction contained 6 bases not matched to a gene. CDR3 length: 15 amino acids. Germline V gene sequence: CDR1 LGHNA, CDR2 YNFKEQ.

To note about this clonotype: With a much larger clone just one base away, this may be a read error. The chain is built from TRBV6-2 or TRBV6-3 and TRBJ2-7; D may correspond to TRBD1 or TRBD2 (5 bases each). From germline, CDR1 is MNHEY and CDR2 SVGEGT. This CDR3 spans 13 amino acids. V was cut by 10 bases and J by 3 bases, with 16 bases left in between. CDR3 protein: CANSGTTDYEQYF. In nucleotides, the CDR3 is TGTGCCAACTCCGGGACGACGGACTACGAGCAGTACTTC.

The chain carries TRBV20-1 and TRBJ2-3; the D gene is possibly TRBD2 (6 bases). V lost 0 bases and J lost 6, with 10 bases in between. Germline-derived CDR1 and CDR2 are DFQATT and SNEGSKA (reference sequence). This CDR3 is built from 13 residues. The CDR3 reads CSARDGGWDTQYF. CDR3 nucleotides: TGCAGTGCTAGAGACGGGGGATGGGATACGCAGTATTTT.

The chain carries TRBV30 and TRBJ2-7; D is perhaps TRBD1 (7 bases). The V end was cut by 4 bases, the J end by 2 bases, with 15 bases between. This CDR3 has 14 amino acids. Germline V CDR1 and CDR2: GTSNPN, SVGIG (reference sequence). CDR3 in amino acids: CAWKMQGGTYEQYF. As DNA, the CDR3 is TGTGCCTGGAAAATGCAGGGGGGAACCTACGAGCAGTACTTC. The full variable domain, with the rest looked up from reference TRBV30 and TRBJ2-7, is SQTIHQWPATLVQPVGSPLSLECTVEGTSNPNLYWYRQAAGRGLQLLFYSVGIGQISSEVPQNLSASRPQDRQFILSSKKLLLSDSGFYLCAWKMQGGTYEQYFGPGTRLTVT.

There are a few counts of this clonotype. The CDR3 DNA follows: TGCAGTGGGACAGACGCCTACGAGCAGTACTTC. Translation gives CSGTDAYEQYF. This sequence joins TRBV29-1 and TRBJ2-7; 7 bases line up with TRBD1. Germline V gene sequence: CDR1 SQVTM, CDR2 ANQGSEA. This CDR3 has 11 amino acids.

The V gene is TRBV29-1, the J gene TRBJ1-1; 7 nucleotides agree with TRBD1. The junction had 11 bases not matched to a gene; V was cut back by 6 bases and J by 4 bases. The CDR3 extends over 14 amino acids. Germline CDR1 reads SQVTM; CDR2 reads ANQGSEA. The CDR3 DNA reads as TGCAGCGTCGGGACAGTTTTAGCCGGCACTGAAGCTTTCTTT. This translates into CSVGTVLAGTEAFF.

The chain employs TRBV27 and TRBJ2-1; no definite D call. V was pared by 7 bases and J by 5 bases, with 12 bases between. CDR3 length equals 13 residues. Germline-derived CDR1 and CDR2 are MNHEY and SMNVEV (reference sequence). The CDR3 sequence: CASNRGVNNEQFF. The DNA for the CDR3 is TGTGCCAGCAACCGTGGGGTTAACAATGAGCAGTTCTTC.

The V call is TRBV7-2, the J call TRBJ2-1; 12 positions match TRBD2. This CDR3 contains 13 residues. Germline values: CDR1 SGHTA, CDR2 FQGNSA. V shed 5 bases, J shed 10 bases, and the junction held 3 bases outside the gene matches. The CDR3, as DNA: TGTGCCAGCAGCAGACTAGCGGGAGTAGAGCAGTTCTTC. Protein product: CASSRLAGVEQFF.

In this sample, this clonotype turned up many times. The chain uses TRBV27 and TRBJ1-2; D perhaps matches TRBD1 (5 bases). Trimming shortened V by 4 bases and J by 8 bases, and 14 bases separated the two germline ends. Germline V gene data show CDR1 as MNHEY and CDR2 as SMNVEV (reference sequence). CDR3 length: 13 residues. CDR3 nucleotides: TGTGCCAGCAGTTCCCATAATTACAGGGGCTACACCTTC. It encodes CASSSHNYRGYTF.

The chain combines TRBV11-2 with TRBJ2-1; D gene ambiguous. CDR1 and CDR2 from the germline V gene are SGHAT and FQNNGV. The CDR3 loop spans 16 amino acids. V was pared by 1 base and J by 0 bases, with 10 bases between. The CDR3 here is CASSLGAAHSYNEQFF. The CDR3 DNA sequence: TGTGCCAGCAGCTTAGGGGCGGCTCACTCCTACAATGAGCAGTTCTTC.

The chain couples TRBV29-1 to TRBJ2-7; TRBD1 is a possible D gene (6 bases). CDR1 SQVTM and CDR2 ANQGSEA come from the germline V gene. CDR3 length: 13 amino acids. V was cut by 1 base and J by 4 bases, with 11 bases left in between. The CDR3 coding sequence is TGCAGCGTTGAAGCAGGGGCCGGTTACGAGCAGTACTTC. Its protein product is CSVEAGAGYEQYF.

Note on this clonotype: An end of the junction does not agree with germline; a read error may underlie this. This CDR3 is CGAHRGADTEAFF. The CDR3 DNA reads TGCGGTGCTCACAGGGGGGCGGACACTGAAGCTTTCTTT. The gene calls are TRBV20-1 and TRBJ1-1; 8 bases are a match to TRBD1. The CDR3 is made up of 13 amino acids. CDR1 DFQATT and CDR2 SNEGSKA come from the germline V gene (reference sequence).

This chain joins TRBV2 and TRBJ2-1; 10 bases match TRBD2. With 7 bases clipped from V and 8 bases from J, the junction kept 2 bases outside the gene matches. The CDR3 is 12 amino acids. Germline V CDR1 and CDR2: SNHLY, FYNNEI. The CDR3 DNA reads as TGTGCCAGCACGGGACTAGCGTATGAGCAGTTCTTC. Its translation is CASTGLAYEQFF.

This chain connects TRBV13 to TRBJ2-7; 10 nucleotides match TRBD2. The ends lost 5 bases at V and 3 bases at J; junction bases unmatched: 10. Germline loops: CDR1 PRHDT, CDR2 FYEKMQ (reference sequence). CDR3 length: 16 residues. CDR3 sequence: CASSLPGTSENYEQYF. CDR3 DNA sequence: TGTGCCAGCAGCCTACCCGGGACTAGCGAAAACTACGAGCAGTACTTC.

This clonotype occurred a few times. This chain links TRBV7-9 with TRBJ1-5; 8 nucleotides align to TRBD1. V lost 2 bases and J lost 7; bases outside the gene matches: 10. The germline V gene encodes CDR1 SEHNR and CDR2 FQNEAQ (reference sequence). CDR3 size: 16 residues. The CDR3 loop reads CASSLSGTGAIQPQHF. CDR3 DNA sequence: TGTGCCAGCAGCTTATCCGGGACAGGAGCAATCCAGCCCCAGCATTTT.

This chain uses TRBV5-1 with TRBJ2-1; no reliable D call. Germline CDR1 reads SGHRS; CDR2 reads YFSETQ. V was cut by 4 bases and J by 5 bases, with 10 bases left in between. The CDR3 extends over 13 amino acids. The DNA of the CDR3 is TGCGCCAGCAGCGATACTTTAAACAATGAGCAGTTCTTC. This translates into CASSDTLNNEQFF.

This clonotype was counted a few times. The CDR3 loop is CASSLNGGGPNNEQFF. The DNA for the CDR3 is TGTGCCAGCAGCTTAAATGGGGGAGGGCCCAACAATGAGCAGTTCTTC. J is TRBJ2-1 and V is TRBV7-3; the match to TRBD2 covers 7 bases. The CDR3 covers 16 residues. Germline CDR1 is SGHTA and CDR2 is FQGTGA. J was trimmed by 5 bases and V by 1 base; bases with no gene match: 8.

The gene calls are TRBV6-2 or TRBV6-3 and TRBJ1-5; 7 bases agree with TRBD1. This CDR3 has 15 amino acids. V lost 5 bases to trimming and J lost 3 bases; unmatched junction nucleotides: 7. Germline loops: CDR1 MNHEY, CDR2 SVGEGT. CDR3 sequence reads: CASSTGQEINQPQHF. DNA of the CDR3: TGTGCCAGCAGTACCGGACAGGAGATCAATCAGCCCCAGCATTTT.

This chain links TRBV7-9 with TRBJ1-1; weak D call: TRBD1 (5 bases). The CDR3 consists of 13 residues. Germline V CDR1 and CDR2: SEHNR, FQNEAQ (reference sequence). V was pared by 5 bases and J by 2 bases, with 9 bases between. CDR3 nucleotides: TGTGCCAGCAGCCACCGGGACAACACTGAAGCTTTCTTT. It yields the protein CASSHRDNTEAFF.

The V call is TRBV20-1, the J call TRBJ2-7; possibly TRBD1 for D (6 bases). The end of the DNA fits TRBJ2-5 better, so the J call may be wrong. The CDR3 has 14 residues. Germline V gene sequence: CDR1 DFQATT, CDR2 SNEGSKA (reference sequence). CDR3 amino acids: CSARDSSSRGTQYF. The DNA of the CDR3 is TGCAGTGCTAGAGATTCCTCTAGCAGGGGGACCCAGTACTTC.

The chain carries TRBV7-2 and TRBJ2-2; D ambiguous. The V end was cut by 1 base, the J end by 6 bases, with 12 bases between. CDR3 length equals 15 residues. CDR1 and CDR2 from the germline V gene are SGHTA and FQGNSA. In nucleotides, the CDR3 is TGTGCCAGCAGCTTAGAATGGTCGGCACCCGGGGAGCTGTTTTTT. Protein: CASSLEWSAPGELFF.

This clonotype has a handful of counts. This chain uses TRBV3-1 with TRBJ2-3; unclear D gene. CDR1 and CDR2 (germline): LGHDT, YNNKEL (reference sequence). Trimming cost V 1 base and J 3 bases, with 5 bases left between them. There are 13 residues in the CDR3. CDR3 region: CASSQARTDTQYF. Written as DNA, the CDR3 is TGTGCCAGCAGCCAAGCCCGTACAGATACGCAGTATTTT.